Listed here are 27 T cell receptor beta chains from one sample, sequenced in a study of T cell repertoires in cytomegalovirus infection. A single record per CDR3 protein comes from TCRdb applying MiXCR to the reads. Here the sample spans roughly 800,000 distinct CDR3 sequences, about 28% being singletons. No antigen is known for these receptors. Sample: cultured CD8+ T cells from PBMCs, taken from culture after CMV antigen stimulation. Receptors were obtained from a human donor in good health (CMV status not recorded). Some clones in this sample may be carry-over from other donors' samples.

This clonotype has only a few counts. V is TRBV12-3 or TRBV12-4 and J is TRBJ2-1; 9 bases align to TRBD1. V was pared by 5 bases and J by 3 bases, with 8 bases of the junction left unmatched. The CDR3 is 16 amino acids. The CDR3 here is CASSPRDRALYNEQFF. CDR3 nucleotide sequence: TGTGCCAGCAGTCCCCGGGACAGGGCCCTCTACAATGAGCAGTTCTTC.

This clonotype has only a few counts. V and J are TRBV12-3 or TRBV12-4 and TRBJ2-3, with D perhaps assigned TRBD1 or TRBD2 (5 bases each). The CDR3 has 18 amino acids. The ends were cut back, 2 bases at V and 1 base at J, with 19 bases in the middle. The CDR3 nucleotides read TGTGCCAGCAGTTTACTACGGGACCAAATTCACGGCACAGATACGCAGTATTTT. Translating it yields CASSLLRDQIHGTDTQYF.

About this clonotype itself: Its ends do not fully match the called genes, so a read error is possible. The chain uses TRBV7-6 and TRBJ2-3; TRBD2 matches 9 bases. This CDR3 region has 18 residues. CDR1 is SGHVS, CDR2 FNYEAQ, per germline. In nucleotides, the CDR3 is TGTGCCAACAGCCCCTGGGATGTAGCGGGGGAGCTCTCAGATACGCAGTATTTT. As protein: CANSPWDVAGELSDTQYF.

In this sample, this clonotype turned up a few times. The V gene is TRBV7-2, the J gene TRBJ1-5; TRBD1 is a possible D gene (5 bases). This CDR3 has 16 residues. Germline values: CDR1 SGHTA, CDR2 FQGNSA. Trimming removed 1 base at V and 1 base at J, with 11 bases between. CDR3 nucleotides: TGTGCCAGCAGCTTAGAAAGGAGGGGAAGCAATCAGCCCCAGCATTTT. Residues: CASSLERRGSNQPQHF.

The CDR3, as DNA: TGTGCCAGTAGAGGACAGGGGAAGATTCGGAATGAGCAGTTCTTC. Its protein is CASRGQGKIRNEQFF. The chain is built from TRBV19 and TRBJ2-1; 9 bases line up with TRBD1. This CDR3 comprises 15 residues. Germline-derived CDR1 and CDR2 are LNHDA and SQIVND (reference sequence). With 6 bases clipped from V and 7 bases from J, the junction kept 10 bases outside the gene matches. The full variable domain, rest sourced from reference TRBV19 and TRBJ2-1, is DGGITQSPKYLFRKEGQNVTLSCEQNLNHDAMYWYRQDPGQGLRLIYYSQIVNDFQKGDIAEGYSVSREKKESFPLTVTSAQKNPTAFYLCASRGQGKIRNEQFFGPGTRLTVL.

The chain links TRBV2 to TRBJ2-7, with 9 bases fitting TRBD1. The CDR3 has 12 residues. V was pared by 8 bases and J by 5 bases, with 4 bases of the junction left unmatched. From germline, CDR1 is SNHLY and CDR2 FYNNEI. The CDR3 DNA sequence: TGTGCCAGCCGGGACAGGGTACACGAGCAGTACGTC. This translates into CASRDRVHEQYV.

This CDR3 is CSARDQLAENEQFF. The CDR3 DNA is TGCAGTGCTAGAGATCAGCTAGCGGAAAATGAGCAGTTCTTC. This sequence joins TRBV20-1 and TRBJ2-1; 7 bases are a match to TRBD2. The CDR3 totals 14 residues. With V trimmed by 0 bases and J by 7 bases, 6 bases remained unmatched. Germline-derived CDR1 and CDR2 are DFQATT and SNEGSKA (reference sequence).

CDR3: CASSYSWTSGGDEQFF. For the CDR3, the DNA is TGTGCCAGCAGTTACTCGTGGACTAGCGGGGGGGATGAGCAGTTCTTC. The rearrangement joins TRBV6-5 to TRBJ2-1; 15 bases align to TRBD2. The CDR3 runs 16 residues. Germline-derived CDR1 and CDR2 are MNHEY and SVGAGI. The trim removed 0 bases at V and 8 bases at J, leaving 2 bases unmatched.

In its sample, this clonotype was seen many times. DNA for the CDR3: TGTGCCAGCAGCTTAACAGAGCCCCGACCCATAAGCTCTGGAAACACCATATATTTT. Translated, it gives CASSLTEPRPISSGNTIYF. The gene calls are TRBV7-2 and TRBJ1-3; D call uncertain. The germline V gene encodes CDR1 SGHTA and CDR2 FQGNSA. CDR3 size: 19 residues. V was clipped by 2 bases and J by 0 bases, with 20 bases between them.

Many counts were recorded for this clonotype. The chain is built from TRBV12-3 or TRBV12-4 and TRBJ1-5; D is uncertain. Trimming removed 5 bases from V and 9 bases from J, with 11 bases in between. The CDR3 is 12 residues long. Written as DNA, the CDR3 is TGTGCCAGCAGTCCGACGGGGAGGCCCCAGCATTTT. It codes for CASSPTGRPQHF.

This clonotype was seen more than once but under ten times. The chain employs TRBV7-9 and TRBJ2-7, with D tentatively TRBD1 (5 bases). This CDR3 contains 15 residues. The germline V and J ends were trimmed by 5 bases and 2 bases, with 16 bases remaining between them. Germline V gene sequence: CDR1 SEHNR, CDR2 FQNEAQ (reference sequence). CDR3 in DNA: TGTGCCAGCAGCCCCACGGACACCCAGCCCTACGAGCAGTACGTC. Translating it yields CASSPTDTQPYEQYV.

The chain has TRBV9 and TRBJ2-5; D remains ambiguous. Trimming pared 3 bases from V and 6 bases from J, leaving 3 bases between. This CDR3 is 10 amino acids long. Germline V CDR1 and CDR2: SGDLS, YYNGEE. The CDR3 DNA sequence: TGTGCCAGCAGCGGAAAGACCCAGTACTTC. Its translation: CASSGKTQYF.

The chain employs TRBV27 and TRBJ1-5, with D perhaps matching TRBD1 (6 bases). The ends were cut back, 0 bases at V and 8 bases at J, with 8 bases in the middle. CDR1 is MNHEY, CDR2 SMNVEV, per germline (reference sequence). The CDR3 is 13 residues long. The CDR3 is CASSLSGGKPQHF. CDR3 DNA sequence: TGTGCCAGCAGTTTATCTGGGGGCAAGCCCCAGCATTTT.

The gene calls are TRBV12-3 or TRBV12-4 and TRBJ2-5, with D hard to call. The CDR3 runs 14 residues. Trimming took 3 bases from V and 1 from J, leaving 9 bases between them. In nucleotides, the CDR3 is TGTGCCAGCAGTTTTTCCACCAGCCAAGAGACCCAGTACTTC. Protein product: CASSFSTSQETQYF.

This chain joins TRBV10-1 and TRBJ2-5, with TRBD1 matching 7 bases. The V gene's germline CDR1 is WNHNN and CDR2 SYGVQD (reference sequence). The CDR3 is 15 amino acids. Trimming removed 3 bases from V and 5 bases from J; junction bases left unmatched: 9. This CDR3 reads CASSELQGIGETQYF. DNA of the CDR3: TGCGCCAGCAGTGAACTACAGGGGATCGGGGAGACCCAGTACTTC.

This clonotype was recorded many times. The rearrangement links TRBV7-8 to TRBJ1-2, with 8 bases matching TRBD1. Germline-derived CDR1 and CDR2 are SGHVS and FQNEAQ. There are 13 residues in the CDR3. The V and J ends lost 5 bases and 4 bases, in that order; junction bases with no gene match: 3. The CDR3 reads CASSGQGIYGYTF. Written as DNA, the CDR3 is TGTGCCAGCAGCGGACAGGGAATCTATGGCTACACCTTC.

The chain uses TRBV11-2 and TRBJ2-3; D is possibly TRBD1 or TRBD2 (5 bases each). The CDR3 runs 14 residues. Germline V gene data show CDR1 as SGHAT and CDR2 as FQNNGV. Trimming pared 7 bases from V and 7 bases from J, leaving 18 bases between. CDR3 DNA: TGTGCCAGCAACTGGGACCCCCTGGCGAATACGCAGTATTTT. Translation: CASNWDPLANTQYF.

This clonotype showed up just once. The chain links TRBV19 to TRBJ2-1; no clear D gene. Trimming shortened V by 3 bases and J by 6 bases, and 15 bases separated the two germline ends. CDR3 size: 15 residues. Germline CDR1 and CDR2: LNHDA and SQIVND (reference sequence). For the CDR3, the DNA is TGTGCCAGTAGTATCAGCAACCCGAGCCTCAATGAGCAGTTCTTC. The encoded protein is CASSISNPSLNEQFF.

Written as DNA, the CDR3 is TGTGCCAGCAGCGCCGACAGGAGCAACTATGGCTACACCTTC. It specifies CASSADRSNYGYTF. The J gene is TRBJ1-2, the V gene TRBV7-9; weak D call: TRBD1 (6 bases). CDR3 length: 14 amino acids. The germline gives CDR1 SEHNR, CDR2 FQNEAQ (reference sequence). Trimming cost V 5 bases and J 2 bases, with 12 bases left between them. The variable domain in full, completed from reference TRBV7-9 and TRBJ1-2, reads DTGVSQNPRHKITKRGQNVTFRCDPISEHNRLYWYRQTLGQGPEFLTYFQNEAQLEKSRLLSDRFSAERPKGSFSTLEIQRTEQGDSAMYLCASSADRSNYGYTFGSGTRLTVV.

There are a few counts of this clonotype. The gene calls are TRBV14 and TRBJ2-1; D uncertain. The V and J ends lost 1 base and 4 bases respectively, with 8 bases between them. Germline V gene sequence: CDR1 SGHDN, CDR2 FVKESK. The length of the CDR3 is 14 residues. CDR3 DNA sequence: TGTGCCAGCAGCCAAGCGGTACGTTACAATGAGCAGTTCTTC. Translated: CASSQAVRYNEQFF.

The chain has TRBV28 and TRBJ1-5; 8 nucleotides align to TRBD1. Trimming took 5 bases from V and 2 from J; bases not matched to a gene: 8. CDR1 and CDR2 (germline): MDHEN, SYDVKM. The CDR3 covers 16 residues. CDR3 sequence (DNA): TGTGCCAGCAGTCAACACAGGGGACAGGGCAATCAGCCCCAGCATTTT. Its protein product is CASSQHRGQGNQPQHF.

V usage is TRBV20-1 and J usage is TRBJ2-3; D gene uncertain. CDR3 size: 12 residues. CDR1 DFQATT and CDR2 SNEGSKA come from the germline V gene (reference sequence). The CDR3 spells CSHSGITDTQYF. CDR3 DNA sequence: TGCAGCCACTCGGGTATCACAGATACGCAGTATTTT.

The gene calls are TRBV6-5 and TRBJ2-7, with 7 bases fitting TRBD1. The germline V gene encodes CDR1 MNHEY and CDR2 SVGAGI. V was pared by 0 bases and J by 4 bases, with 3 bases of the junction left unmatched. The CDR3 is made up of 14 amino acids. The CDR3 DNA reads TGTGCCAGCAGTTACTCAGGGACAGATTACGAGCAGTACTTC. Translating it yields CASSYSGTDYEQYF.

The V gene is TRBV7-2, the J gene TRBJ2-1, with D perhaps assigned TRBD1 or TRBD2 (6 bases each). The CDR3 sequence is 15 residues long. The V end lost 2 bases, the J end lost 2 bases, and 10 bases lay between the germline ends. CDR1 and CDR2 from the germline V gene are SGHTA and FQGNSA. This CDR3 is CASSLKGGTYNEQFF. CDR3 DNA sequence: TGTGCCAGCAGCTTAAAAGGGGGGACCTACAATGAGCAGTTCTTC.

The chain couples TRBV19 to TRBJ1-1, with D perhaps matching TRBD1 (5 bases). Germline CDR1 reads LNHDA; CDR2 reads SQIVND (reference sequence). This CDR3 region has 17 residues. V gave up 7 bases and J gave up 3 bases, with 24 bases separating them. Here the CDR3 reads CASKLRTMARADTEAFF. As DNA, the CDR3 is TGTGCCAGTAAATTGCGGACAATGGCGAGAGCCGACACTGAAGCTTTCTTT.

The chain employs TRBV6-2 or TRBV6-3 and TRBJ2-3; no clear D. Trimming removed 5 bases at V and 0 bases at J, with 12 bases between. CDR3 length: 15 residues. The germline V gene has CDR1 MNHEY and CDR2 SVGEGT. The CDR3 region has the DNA TGTGCCAGCAGTCCTTTGAGCGTAAGCACAGATACGCAGTATTTT. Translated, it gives CASSPLSVSTDTQYF.

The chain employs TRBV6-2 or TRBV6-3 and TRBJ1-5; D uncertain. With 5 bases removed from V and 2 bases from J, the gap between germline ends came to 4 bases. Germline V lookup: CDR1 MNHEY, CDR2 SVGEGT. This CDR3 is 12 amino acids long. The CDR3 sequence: CASSNGNQPQHF. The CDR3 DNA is TGTGCCAGCAGTAACGGCAATCAGCCCCAGCATTTT.